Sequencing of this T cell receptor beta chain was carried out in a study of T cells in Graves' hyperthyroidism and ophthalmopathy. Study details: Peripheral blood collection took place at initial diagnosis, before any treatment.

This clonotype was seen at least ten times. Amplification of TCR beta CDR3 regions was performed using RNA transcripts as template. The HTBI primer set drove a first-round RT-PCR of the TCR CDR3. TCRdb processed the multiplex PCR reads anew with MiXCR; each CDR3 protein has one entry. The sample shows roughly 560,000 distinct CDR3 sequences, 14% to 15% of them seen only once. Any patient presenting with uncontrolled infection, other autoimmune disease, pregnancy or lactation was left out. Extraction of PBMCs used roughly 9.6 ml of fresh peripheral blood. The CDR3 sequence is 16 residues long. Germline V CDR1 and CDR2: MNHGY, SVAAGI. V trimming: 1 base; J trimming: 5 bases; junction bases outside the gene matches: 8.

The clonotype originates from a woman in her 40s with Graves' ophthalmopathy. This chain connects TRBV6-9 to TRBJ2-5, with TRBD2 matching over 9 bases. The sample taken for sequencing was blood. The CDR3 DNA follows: TGTGCCAGCAGTTATTTCCCTCTAGCGGGAAGGGAGACCCAGTACTTC. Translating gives CASSYFPLAGRETQYF.